This T cell receptor beta chain was captured by sequencing in a study of CD8+ T cells in alopecia areata. Following RNA extraction, reverse transcription yielded cDNA that acted as the sequencing template. TCRdb keeps only in-frame clones here, not all; method: immunoSEQ multiplex PCR. The table lists some 30,000 clones, about 80% of them singletons. Unmatched junction bases numbered 5, after V lost 6 bases and J lost 3 bases. CDR1 SQVTM and CDR2 ANQGSEA come from the germline V gene. The CDR3 is 13 residues long. Sorting separated CD4+ and CD8+ T cells out of PBMCs. This TCR was recovered from a human donor with alopecia areata. The sample taken for sequencing was NKG2D-low CD8+ T cells sorted from blood. This sequence joins TRBV29-1 and TRBJ2-1; 7 nucleotides line up with TRBD1. The CDR3 DNA reads TGCAGCGTGGACAGGTCCGACTACAATGAGCAGTTCTTC. Translated: CSVDRSDYNEQFF.